The 19 T cell receptor beta chains given below trace back to one sample, sequenced in a study of blood T cell repertoires in COVID-19. Only in-frame clones appear in the TCRdb table, and some are missing; sequencing was by immunoSEQ multiplex PCR. The sample has some 220,000 clones, more than 65% seen once. Sequences were obtained from peripheral blood. All receptors come from a woman aged 30 to 39 who had recovered from COVID-19.

This clone was seen just once. The chain has TRBV6-6 and TRBJ2-3, with D maybe TRBD2 (6 bases). CDR1 is MNHNY, CDR2 SVGAGI, per germline (reference sequence). V lost 6 bases, J lost 4 bases, and 20 bases lay in between. The CDR3 spans 16 residues. CDR3 DNA sequence: TGTGCCAGCAGCCCTCGGGGCGGGAAGGGGTCAGATACGCAGTATTTT. It is translated as CASSPRGGKGSDTQYF.

This sequence joins TRBV3-1 (or the pseudogene TRBV3-2) and TRBJ1-1; D is possibly TRBD1 (6 bases). V was trimmed by 4 bases and J by 2 bases, leaving 17 bases between them. CDR3 size: 16 residues. In germline, CDR1 is LGHDT, CDR2 YNNKEL (reference sequence). CDR3 sequence (DNA): TGTGCCAGCAGCCCCGGCTCAGGGGCCCTTAACACTGAAGCTTTCTTT. It translates to CASSPGSGALNTEAFF.

This clone is a singleton in its sample. The J gene is TRBJ2-3, the V gene TRBV19, with TRBD2 as a possible D gene (5 bases). Germline assignment: CDR1 LNHDA and CDR2 SQIVND (reference sequence). V was trimmed by 1 base and J by 2 bases, leaving 25 bases between them. There are 20 residues in the CDR3. CDR3 amino acids: CASSIADSEATTSHTDTQYF. CDR3 bases: TGTGCCAGTAGTATAGCTGATAGCGAAGCAACCACGAGTCACACAGATACGCAGTATTTT.

This CDR3 is CAISEASPRGYTF. The CDR3 region has the DNA TGTGCCATCAGTGAGGCCAGCCCTAGGGGCTACACCTTC. This rearrangement joins TRBV10-3 to TRBJ1-2; D is undetermined. Germline CDR1 is ENHRY and CDR2 is SYGVKD. Trimming cost V 2 bases and J 8 bases, with 12 bases left between them. This CDR3 contains 13 residues.

This chain joins TRBV5-1 and TRBJ2-5; D unresolved. Germline CDR1 is SGHRS and CDR2 is YFSETQ. V lost 5 bases to trimming and J lost 5 bases, with 16 bases between them. This CDR3 region has 14 residues. The chain's CDR3 is CASRGVKSAETQYF. The CDR3 bases are TGCGCCAGCAGGGGCGTTAAATCCGCCGAGACCCAGTACTTC. Full variable domain (rest looked up from reference TRBV5-1 and TRBJ2-5): KAGVTQTPRYLIKTRGQQVTLSCSPISGHRSVSWYQQTPGQGLQFLFEYFSETQRNKGNFPGRFSGRQFSNSRSEMNVSTLELGDSALYLCASRGVKSAETQYFGPGTRLLVL.

This chain's CDR3 is CASSLAGGYEQYF. In DNA form, the CDR3 reads TGTGCCAGCAGCTTAGCGGGAGGATACGAGCAGTACTTC. V is TRBV7-9 and J is TRBJ2-7; possible D gene TRBD2, 6 bases. CDR3 size: 13 residues. The germline CDR1 and CDR2 sequences are SEHNR and FQNEAQ (reference sequence). V was pared by 0 bases and J by 4 bases, with 7 bases between. Looking up the rest from reference TRBV7-9 and TRBJ2-7 gives the full variable domain: DTGVSQNPRHKITKRGQNVTFRCDPISEHNRLYWYRQTLGQGPEFLTYFQNEAQLEKSRLLSDRFSAERPKGSFSTLEIQRTEQGDSAMYLCASSLAGGYEQYFGPGTRLTVT.

CDR3 in DNA: TGTGCCAGCAGCGCAGCAACCGGGACACCGAAGAACTATGGCTACACCTTC. It codes for CASSAATGTPKNYGYTF. The rearrangement uses TRBV9 and TRBJ1-2, with a tentative D call TRBD1 (6 bases). This CDR3 comprises 17 residues. V lost 3 bases, J lost 2 bases, and 20 bases lay in between. The germline gives CDR1 SGDLS, CDR2 YYNGEE.

The chain combines TRBV2 with TRBJ2-7; the match to TRBD1 covers 10 bases. The CDR3 is made up of 13 amino acids. CDR1 and CDR2 from the germline V gene are SNHLY and FYNNEI. Trimming at V came to 8 bases and at J to 5 bases, leaving 6 bases not matched to a gene. CDR3 in DNA: TGTGCCAGCCGGCGGGACAGGGGCCACGAGCAGTACTTC. Amino acid sequence: CASRRDRGHEQYF.

The rearrangement links TRBV9 to TRBJ2-7; the match to TRBD2 covers 8 bases. Trimming at V came to 5 bases and at J to 1 base, leaving 8 bases not matched to a gene. CDR1 and CDR2 from the germline V gene are SGDLS and YYNGEE. This CDR3 is 15 amino acids long. The CDR3 region is CASSLAGGGSYEQYF. The CDR3 nucleotides are TGTGCCAGCAGTCTAGCGGGCGGGGGGTCCTACGAGCAGTACTTC.

The chain couples TRBV12-3 or TRBV12-4 to TRBJ2-1; D unresolved. The ends were cut back, 6 bases at V and 8 bases at J, with 8 bases in the middle. This CDR3 is built from 11 residues. The CDR3 loop is CASRASYEQFF. DNA of the CDR3: TGTGCCAGCAGAGCTAGTTATGAGCAGTTCTTC.

The chain employs TRBV19 and TRBJ2-2, with D maybe TRBD1 (5 bases). The CDR3 extends over 15 amino acids. The ends were cut back, 8 bases at V and 4 bases at J, with 17 bases in the middle. Germline-derived CDR1 and CDR2 are LNHDA and SQIVND (reference sequence). This chain's CDR3 is CASARGQGPTGELFF. DNA of the CDR3: TGTGCCAGTGCCCGTGGGCAGGGTCCCACCGGGGAGCTGTTTTTT.

V gene TRBV7-5 combines with J gene TRBJ1-1; the table gives TRBD1 as D, unverified against the DNA. TRBV7-5 is a known pseudogene. The CDR3 totals 15 residues. CDR3 in DNA: TGTGTCAGAAGCTTTGCAGGGGTGATCAACACTGAAGCTTTCTTT. Protein: CVRSFAGVINTEAFF.

This clone was seen only a few times. CDR3: CASSPSIPDRGYGVEQFF. The CDR3 DNA reads TGTGCCAGCAGTCCCTCAATCCCCGACAGGGGGTACGGGGTTGAGCAGTTCTTC. The V call is TRBV6-7, the J call TRBJ2-1; 9 bases are a match to TRBD1. TRBV6-7 has ORF status, its function being uncertain. Trimming at V came to 5 bases and at J to 9 bases, leaving 20 bases not matched to a gene. CDR3 length: 18 amino acids.

The gene calls are TRBV30 and TRBJ2-4; TRBD2 might be the D (6 bases). The CDR3 totals 16 residues. Germline V lookup: CDR1 GTSNPN, CDR2 SVGIG (reference sequence). Trimming took off 1 base at V and 7 bases at J, with 20 bases between the two ends. The CDR3 loop is CAWSAGGFLNDNIQYF. CDR3 coding DNA: TGTGCCTGGAGTGCCGGAGGGTTTCTGAATGATAACATTCAGTACTTC.

This chain uses TRBV5-1 with TRBJ2-1; 8 bases are a match to TRBD2. The germline CDR1 and CDR2 sequences are SGHRS and YFSETQ. The CDR3 runs to 13 residues. Unmatched junction bases numbered 3, after V lost 0 bases and J lost 10 bases. CDR3 amino acids: CASSLERGREQFF. The CDR3 coding sequence is TGCGCCAGCAGCTTGGAGCGGGGGAGGGAGCAGTTCTTC.

The rearrangement links TRBV6-2 or TRBV6-3 to TRBJ1-2; no reliable D call. Germline CDR1 is MNHEY and CDR2 is SVGEGT. V lost 0 bases and J lost 7, with 18 bases in between. The length of the CDR3 is 16 residues. CDR3 amino acids: CASSYSIPGRYSGYTF. CDR3 sequence (DNA): TGTGCCAGCAGTTACTCGATTCCCGGGAGGTACAGTGGCTACACCTTC.

This rearrangement joins TRBV4-1 to TRBJ2-3; D perhaps matches TRBD2 (5 bases). This CDR3 contains 14 residues. Per germline, CDR1 MGHRA and CDR2 YSYEKL. The V end lost 3 bases, the J end lost 5 bases, and 12 bases lay between the germline ends. The DNA for the CDR3 is TGCGCCAGCAGCCATCGAGGGCCGGGAGATACGCAGTATTTT. Its translation is CASSHRGPGDTQYF.

The chain uses TRBV28 and TRBJ2-7; 7 bases match TRBD2. Germline lookup yields CDR1 MDHEN and CDR2 SYDVKM. CDR3 size: 14 residues. With V trimmed by 5 bases and J by 5 bases, 9 bases remained unmatched. CDR3 amino acids: CASSIAGVGDEQYF. Written as DNA, the CDR3 is TGTGCCAGCAGTATCGCGGGAGTGGGCGACGAGCAGTACTTC.

The gene calls are TRBV5-1 and TRBJ1-2; D is uncertain. Germline V gene sequence: CDR1 SGHRS, CDR2 YFSETQ. The CDR3 runs to 13 residues. Deletions cut 0 bases from V and 8 bases from J, with 11 bases between. CDR3 nucleotides: TGCGCCAGCAGCTTGGCCCTAGATGAAGGCTACACCTTC. Its protein product is CASSLALDEGYTF.